A single sample gave rise to the 7 T cell receptor beta chains below, sequenced in a study of Ad26.COV2.S vaccination and SARS-CoV-2 variants. Stated treatment: roughly 18 received Ad26.COV2.S at low or high dose, single or two shots; roughly 5 received placebo; per-sample allocation not given. The samples date from day 63 after the first vaccine or placebo injection. Here immunoSEQ multiplex PCR was the method, and the copy in TCRdb shows in-frame clones only, minus some. The table shows roughly 400,000 clones, with roughly 88% occurring only once. Source: peripheral blood, taken in a trial of Ad26.COV2.S vaccine versus placebo. Every receptor here comes from a person aged 18-65 years who received the Ad26.COV2.S COVID-19 vaccine or a placebo.

V is TRBV29-1 and J is TRBJ2-6; 10 nucleotides line up with TRBD1. CDR1 is SQVTM, CDR2 ANQGSEA, per germline. Trimming cost V 4 bases and J 2 bases; bases outside gene matches: 2. There are 15 residues in the CDR3. Here the CDR3 reads CSVVDRGPGANVLTF. The CDR3 nucleotides are TGCAGCGTTGTCGACAGGGGGCCTGGGGCCAACGTCCTGACTTTC.

This rearrangement joins TRBV10-1 to TRBJ1-4; possibly TRBD1 for D (6 bases). The CDR3 has 14 residues. V gave up 8 bases and J gave up 6 bases, with 16 bases separating them. Germline V lookup: CDR1 WNHNN, CDR2 SYGVQD (reference sequence). CDR3 nucleotides: TGCGCCAGCGATTCAGGGGCGTTCGATGAAAAACTGTTTTTT. This gives the protein CASDSGAFDEKLFF.

V usage is TRBV7-2 and J usage is TRBJ2-7, with 7 bases that match TRBD1. CDR1 is SGHTA and CDR2 is FQGNSA in the germline V gene. With V trimmed by 8 bases and J by 2 bases, 6 bases remained unmatched. CDR3 length: 13 amino acids. CDR3 in DNA: TGTGCCAGCGCCAACAGGGGTCCCTACGAGCAGTACTTC. Translation: CASANRGPYEQYF.

Points on this clone: The junction departs from germline at one end; a sequencing error may be responsible. The rearrangement uses TRBV5-4 and TRBJ2-1, with TRBD2 identical over 14 bases. CDR1 and CDR2 from the germline V gene are SGHNT and YYREEE (reference sequence). This CDR3 spans 17 amino acids. Here the CDR3 reads CASRLGLAGETYNEQFF. The DNA for the CDR3 is TGTGCCAGCAGGTTGGGACTAGCGGGAGAAACCTACAATGAGCAGTTCTTC.

This chain joins TRBV5-6 and TRBJ2-7; D is undetermined. CDR3 length equals 15 residues. The ends were cut back, 0 bases at V and 0 bases at J, with 10 bases in the middle. Germline CDR1 SGHDT, CDR2 YYEEEE. CDR3: CASSLVSTSSYEQYF. The CDR3 bases are TGTGCCAGCAGCTTGGTTAGCACGAGCTCCTACGAGCAGTACTTC.

The CDR3 sequence is CASSLTSSNEQFF. The DNA of the CDR3 is TGTGCCAGCAGTTTAACTAGCAGCAATGAGCAGTTCTTC. The chain recombines TRBV27 with TRBJ2-1, with D maybe TRBD2 (6 bases). Per germline, CDR1 MNHEY and CDR2 SMNVEV (reference sequence). The ends were cut back, 2 bases at V and 6 bases at J, with 8 bases in the middle. The CDR3 loop spans 13 amino acids.

The chain recombines TRBV4-2 with TRBJ2-3; D remains unclear. This CDR3 has 14 amino acids. The V gene's germline CDR1 is LGHNA and CDR2 YNFKEQ. V shed 4 bases and J shed 2 bases, with 10 bases lying between them. The CDR3 nucleotides are TGTGCCAGCAGCCTGGAGTCCCCCACAGATACGCAGTATTTT. Translated: CASSLESPTDTQYF.